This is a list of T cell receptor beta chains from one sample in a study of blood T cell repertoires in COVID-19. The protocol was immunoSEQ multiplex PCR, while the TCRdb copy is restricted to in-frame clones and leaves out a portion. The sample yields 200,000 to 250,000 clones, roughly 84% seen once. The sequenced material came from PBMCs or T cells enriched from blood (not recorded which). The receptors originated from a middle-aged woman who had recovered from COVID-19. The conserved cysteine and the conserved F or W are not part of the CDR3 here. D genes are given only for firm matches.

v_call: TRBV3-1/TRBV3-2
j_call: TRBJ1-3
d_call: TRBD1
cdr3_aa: ASSPRQGVNTIY

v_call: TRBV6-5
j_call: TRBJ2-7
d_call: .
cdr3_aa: ASSFRRQATYEQY

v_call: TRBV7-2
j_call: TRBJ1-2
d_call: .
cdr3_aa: ASSLTIQGNYGYT

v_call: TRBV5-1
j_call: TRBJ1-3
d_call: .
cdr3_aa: ASSLAGGSGNTIY

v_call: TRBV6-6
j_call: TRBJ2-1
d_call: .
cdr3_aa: ASSTPTAAPKLF

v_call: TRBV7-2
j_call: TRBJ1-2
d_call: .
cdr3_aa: ASSLGFGGNYGYT

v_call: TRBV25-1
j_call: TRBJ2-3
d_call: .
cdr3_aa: ASGKSGHTNTDTQY

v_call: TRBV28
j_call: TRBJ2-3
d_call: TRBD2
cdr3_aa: ASSLFTVKLAGVRGTDTQY

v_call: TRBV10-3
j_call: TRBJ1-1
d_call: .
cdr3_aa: AIRDSLMNTEAF

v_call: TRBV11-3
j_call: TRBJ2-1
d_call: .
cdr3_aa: ASSLDTESGNEQF

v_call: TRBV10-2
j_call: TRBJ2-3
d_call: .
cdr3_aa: ASSADSRRDTQY

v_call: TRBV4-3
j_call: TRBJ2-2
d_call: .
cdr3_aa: ASSQGSSANTGELF

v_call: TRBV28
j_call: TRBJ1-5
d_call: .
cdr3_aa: ASRRANQPQH

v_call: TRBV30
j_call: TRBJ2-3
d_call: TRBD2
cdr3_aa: AWGTSGTDTQY

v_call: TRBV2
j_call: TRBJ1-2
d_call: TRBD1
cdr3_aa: ASKPRTGDNYGYT

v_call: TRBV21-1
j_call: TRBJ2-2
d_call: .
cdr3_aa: ASLQEGRAGELF

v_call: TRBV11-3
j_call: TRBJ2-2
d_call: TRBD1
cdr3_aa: ASGQGDTGELF

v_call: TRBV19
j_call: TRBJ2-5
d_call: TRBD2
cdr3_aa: ASRSGGARETQY

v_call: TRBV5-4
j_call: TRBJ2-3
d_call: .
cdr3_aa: ASSLDRLADTQY

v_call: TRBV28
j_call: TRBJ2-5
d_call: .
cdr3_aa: ASSLYPPQTRGLGTQY

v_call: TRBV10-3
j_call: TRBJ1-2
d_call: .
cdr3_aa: AISRAEGDGYT

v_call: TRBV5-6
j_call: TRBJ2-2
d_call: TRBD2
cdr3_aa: ASSLYGRGGTGELF

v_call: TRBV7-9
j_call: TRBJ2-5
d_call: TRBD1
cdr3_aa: ASSRGQGQQETQY

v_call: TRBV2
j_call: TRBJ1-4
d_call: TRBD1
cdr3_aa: ASSEFGTGLNEKLF

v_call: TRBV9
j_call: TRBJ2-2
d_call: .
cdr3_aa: ASTADRYSGELF

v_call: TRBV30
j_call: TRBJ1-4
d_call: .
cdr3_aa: AWRGDSLNEKLF

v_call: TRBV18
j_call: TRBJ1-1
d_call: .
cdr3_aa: ASSPQSASLLGGTLAEAF

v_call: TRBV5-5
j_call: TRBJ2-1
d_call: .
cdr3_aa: ASSLARASSYNEQF

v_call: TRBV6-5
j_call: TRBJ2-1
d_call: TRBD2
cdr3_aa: ASRRTSGSYNEQF

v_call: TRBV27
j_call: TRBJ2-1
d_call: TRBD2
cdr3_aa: ASSSSGLAGGQRYNEQF

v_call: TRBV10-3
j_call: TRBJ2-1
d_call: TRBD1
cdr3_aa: ATWDTTGSSYNEQF

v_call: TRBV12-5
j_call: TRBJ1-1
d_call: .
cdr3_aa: ASGLAGGGRNTEAF

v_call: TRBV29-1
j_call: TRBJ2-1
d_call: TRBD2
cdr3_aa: SVEALGGNYTYNEQF

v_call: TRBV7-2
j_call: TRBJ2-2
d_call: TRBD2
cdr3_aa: ASSARTSGRAGELF

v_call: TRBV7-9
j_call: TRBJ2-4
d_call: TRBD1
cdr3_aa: ASSLDARGGLDIQY

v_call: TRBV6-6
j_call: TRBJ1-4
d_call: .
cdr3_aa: ASSYEGEKLF

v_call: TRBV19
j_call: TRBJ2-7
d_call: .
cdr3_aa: ASSWQGGAEQY

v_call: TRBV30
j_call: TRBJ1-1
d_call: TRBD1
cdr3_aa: AWRDRENEAF

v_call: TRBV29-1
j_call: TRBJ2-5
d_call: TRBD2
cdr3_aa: SGPKLARETQY

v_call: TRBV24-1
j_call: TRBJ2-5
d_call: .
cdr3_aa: ATSDPGTLETQY

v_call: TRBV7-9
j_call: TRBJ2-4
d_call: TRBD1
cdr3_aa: ASSLEDRVGKNIQY

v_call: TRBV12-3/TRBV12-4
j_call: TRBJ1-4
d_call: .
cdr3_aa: AIGTTNEKLF